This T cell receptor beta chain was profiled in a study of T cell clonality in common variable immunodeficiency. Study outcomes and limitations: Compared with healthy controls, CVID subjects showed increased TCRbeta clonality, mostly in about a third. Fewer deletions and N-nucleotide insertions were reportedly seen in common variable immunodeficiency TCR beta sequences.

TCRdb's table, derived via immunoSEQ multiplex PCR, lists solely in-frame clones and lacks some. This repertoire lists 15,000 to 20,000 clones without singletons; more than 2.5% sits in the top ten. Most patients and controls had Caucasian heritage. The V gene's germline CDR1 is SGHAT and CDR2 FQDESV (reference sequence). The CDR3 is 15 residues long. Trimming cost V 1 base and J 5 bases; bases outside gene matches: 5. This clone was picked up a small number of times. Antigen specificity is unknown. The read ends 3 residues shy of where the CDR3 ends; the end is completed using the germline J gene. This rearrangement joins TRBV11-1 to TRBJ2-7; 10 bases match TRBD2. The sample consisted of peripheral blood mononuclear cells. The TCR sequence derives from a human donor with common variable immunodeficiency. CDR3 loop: CASSLGGTSENEQYF. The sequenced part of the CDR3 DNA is TGTGCCAGCAGCTTAGGGGGGACTAGCGAAAACGAG.